The clone carrying this TCR beta chain was counted at least ten times. Antigen specificity is unknown. The data derive from a study of read filtering for tumor transcriptome and immune sequencing. This library used roughly 400 ng RNA and molecular barcoded adaptors spanning alpha/delta and beta/gamma chains. TCRdb re-called the reads with MiXCR, one entry per CDR3 protein. The sample includes tens of thousands of distinct CDR3 sequences, roughly a fifth of them seen just once. Study-level findings and limits: Compared with RNA-seq, IR-seq gave much higher clonotype depth and reliability.

This clonotype was sampled from a donor at least 40 years old with multiple myeloma. Source material: a population of CD138-negative cells sorted from bone marrow.

The CDR3 sequence is CASSEGGGRSTQYF. DNA of the CDR3: TGTGCCAGTAGCGAGGGGGGGGGCAGGTCTACGCAGTATTTT. This chain uses TRBV19 with TRBJ2-3; possible D gene TRBD2, 7 bases. Per the germline V gene, CDR1 is LNHDA and CDR2 is SQIVND (reference sequence). Trimming took 6 bases from V and 8 from J, leaving 18 bases between them. This CDR3 spans 14 amino acids.